The 4 T cell receptor beta chains in this list originate from one sample, sequenced in a study of beta chain features in type 1 diabetes. Whole-study results and caveats: TCRB CDR3s from Type 1 diabetes patients were moderately but significantly shorter in all four CD4+ subsets.

The whole isolated RNA underwent reverse transcription, so sequencing captured expressed TCRB transcripts. Here immunoSEQ multiplex PCR was the method, and the copy in TCRdb shows in-frame clones only, minus some. The sample has just under 150,000 clones, about 13% seen once. These receptors lack a known antigen. Sequencing used central memory CD4+ T cells from blood. The receptors here all came from a man between 18 and 35 years old with type 1 diabetes.

The chain is built from TRBV30 and TRBJ2-3; the D is unclear. This CDR3 contains 14 residues. The ends were cut back, 0 bases at V and 4 bases at J, with 11 bases in the middle. Germline V gene sequence: CDR1 GTSNPN, CDR2 SVGIG (reference sequence). The CDR3 here is CAWSVLEGADTQYF. Written as DNA, the CDR3 is TGTGCCTGGAGTGTCCTCGAAGGCGCAGATACGCAGTATTTT.

The gene calls are TRBV9 and TRBJ1-1; D is possibly TRBD1 (5 bases). Trimming left V 0 bases short and J 1 base short, with 13 bases between. Germline assignment: CDR1 SGDLS and CDR2 YYNGEE. The CDR3 spans 16 residues. The CDR3 DNA sequence: TGTGCCAGCAGCGTAGGGCAGGGAGGCTCGAACACTGAAGCTTTCTTT. Its translation: CASSVGQGGSNTEAFF.

This clone was observed a few times. The junction does not match germline at one end; this may be a read error. The chain couples TRBV29-1 to TRBJ1-1; D gene unclear. Germline V gene sequence: CDR1 SQVTM, CDR2 ANQGSEA. The CDR3 runs to 12 residues. The CDR3 here is CSVEDPGSGRPF. For the CDR3, the DNA is TGCAGCGTTGAAGATCCGGGCAGCGGGAGACCTTTT.

V and J are TRBV7-9 and TRBJ2-2; D is unresolved. Germline CDR1 and CDR2: SEHNR and FQNEAQ (reference sequence). The CDR3 is 14 amino acids. V was trimmed by 1 base and J by 3 bases, leaving 6 bases between them. This CDR3 reads CASSLDRDTGELFF. DNA for the CDR3: TGTGCCAGCAGCTTAGACCGAGACACCGGGGAGCTGTTTTTT.